This T cell receptor (beta chain) was observed in a study of post-analysis software for immune sequencing data. About the research overall: Recorded disease courses covered relapsing-remitting, secondary progressive and progressive-relapsing multiple sclerosis. Some patients had no subtype annotation. Regarding the study as a whole: Five or six TRBV segments, TRBV5-6, TRBV5-1 and TRBV20-1 among them, were found more frequent in patients than controls. Diversity measured as normalized Chao1 was significantly lower in multiple sclerosis patients than in controls. F measure grouped same-batch samples tightly together.

V lost 6 bases and J lost 1, with 16 bases in between. Germline CDR1 and CDR2: MNHEY and SVGAGI. There are 15 residues in the CDR3. This clonotype was counted only a few times. The antigen is not known. Built from TCR beta cDNA, the libraries had unique molecular identifiers in them. Input amounts of roughly 0.85 to 11 million T cells were used. These gave roughly 500,000 cDNA molecules, so each molecule approximated one T cell. TCRdb recomputed calls from the PCR reads with MiXCR, one row per CDR3 protein. In the table there are about 820,000 distinct CDR3 sequences, under 70% of which are singletons.

The specimen sequenced was blood. The chain carries TRBV6-5 and TRBJ2-7, with D perhaps matching TRBD1 (6 bases). This receptor was identified in a girl between 5 and 17 years old with multiple sclerosis. The CDR3 nucleotides are TGTGCCAGCAGCACAGGGCTTCGATCGTCCTACGAGCAGTACTTC. The encoded protein is CASSTGLRSSYEQYF.